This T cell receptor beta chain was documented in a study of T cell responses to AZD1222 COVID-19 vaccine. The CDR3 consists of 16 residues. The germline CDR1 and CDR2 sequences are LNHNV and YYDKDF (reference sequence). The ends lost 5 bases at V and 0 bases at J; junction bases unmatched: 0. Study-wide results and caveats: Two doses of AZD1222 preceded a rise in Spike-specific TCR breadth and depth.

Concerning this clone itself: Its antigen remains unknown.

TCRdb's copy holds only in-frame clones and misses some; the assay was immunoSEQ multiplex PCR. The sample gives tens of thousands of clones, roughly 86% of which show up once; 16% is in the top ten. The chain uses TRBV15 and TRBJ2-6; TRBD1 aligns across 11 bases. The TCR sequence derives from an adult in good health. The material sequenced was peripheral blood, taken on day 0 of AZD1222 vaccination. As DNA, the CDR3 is TGTGCCACCAGCGGACAGGGGGCCTCTGGGGCCAACGTCCTGACTTTC. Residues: CATSGQGASGANVLTF. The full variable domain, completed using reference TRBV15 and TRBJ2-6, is DAMVIQNPRYQVTQFGKPVTLSCSQTLNHNVMYWYQQKSSQAPKLLFHYYDKDFNNEADTPDNFQSRRPNTSFCFLDIRSPGLGDTAMYLCATSGQGASGANVLTFGAGSRLTVL.